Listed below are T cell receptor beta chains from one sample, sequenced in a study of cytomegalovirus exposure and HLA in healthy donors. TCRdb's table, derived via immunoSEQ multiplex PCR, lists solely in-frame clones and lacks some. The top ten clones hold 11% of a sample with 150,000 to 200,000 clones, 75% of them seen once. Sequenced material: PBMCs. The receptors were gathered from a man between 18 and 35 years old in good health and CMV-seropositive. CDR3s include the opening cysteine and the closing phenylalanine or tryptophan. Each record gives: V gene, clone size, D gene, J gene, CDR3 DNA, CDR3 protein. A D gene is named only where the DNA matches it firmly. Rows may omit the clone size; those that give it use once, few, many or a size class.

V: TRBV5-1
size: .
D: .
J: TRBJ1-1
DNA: TGCGCCAGCAGCTTCGGGGGCACTGAAGCTTTCTTT
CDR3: CASSFGGTEAFF

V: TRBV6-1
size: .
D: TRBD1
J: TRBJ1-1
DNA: TGTGCCAGCAGCTGGACAGGGATGAACACTGAAGCTTTCTTT
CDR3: CASSWTGMNTEAFF

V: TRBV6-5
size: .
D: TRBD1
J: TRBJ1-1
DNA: TGTGCCAGCAGTCTCCGAGGGGGCGGGAACACTGAAGCTTTCTTT
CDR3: CASSLRGGGNTEAFF

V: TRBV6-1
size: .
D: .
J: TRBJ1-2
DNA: TGTGCCAGCTGCCCCCAAGACACTTCGTATGGCTACACCTTC
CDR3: CASCPQDTSYGYTF

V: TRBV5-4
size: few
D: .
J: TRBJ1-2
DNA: TGTGCCAGCACCGGGGAAACACCAACTATTTTCGGCTACACCTTC
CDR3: CASTGETPTIFGYTF

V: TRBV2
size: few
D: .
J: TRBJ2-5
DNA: TGTGCCAGCAGCTTACAAGAGACCCAGTACTTC
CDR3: CASSLQETQYF

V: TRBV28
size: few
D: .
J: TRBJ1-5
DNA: TGTGCCACCCGACAAGATAGCAATCAGCCCCAGCATTTT
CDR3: CATRQDSNQPQHF

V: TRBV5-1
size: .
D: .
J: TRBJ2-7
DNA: TGCGCCAGCAGCTTTAATCTAGTCGTGGCTTACGAGCAGTACTTC
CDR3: CASSFNLVVAYEQYF

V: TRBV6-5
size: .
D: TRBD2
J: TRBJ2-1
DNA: TGTGCCAGCAGCTGGACTAGCGTAGACAATGAGCAGTTCTTC
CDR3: CASSWTSVDNEQFF

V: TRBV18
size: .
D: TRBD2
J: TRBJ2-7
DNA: TGTGCCAGCTCACGGGAGGGAAGGAGCTCCTACGAGCAGTACTTC
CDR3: CASSREGRSSYEQYF

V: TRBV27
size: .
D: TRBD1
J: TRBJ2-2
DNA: TGTGCCAGCAGTTTCTCCGGGACAGGGGTGACCGGGGAGCTGTTTTTT
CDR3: CASSFSGTGVTGELFF

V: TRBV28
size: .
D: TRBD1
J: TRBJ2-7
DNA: TGTGCCAGCAGTCTCGCAGGGGGTCTGGTCTACGAGCAGTACTTC
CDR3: CASSLAGGLVYEQYF

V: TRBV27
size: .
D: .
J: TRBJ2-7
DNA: TGTGCCAGCAGCCCCGGCGGTGCGAAAGGGCGGGACGAGCAGTACTTC
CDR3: CASSPGGAKGRDEQYF

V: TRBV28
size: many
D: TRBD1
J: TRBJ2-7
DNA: TGTGCCAGCAGTCCGGGACAGCCCTACGAGCAGTACTTC
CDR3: CASSPGQPYEQYF

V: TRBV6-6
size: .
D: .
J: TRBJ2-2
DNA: TGTGCCAGCAGGCGACAGAACACCGGGGAGCTGTTTTTT
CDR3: CASRRQNTGELFF

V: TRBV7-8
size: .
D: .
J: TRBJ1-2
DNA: TGTGCCAGCAGCCATGACACCACTAACTATGGCTACACCTTC
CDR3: CASSHDTTNYGYTF

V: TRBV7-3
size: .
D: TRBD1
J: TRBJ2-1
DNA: TGTGCCAGCAGCCCCCGTGCCGGACAGGGGATTGACAATGAGCAGTTCTTC
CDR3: CASSPRAGQGIDNEQFF

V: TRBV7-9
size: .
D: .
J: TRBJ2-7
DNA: TGTGCCAGCAGCTTAGGTGGGAGCCCGGGCGAGCAGTACTTC
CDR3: CASSLGGSPGEQYF

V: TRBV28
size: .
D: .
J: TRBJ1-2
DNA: TGTGCCAGCAGTTTAGGGCCCGGCTATGGCTACACCTTC
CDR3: CASSLGPGYGYTF

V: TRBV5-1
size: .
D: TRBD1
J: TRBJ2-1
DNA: TGCGCCTCCGGACAGGGGAGGGAGCAGTTCTTC
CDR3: CASGQGREQFF

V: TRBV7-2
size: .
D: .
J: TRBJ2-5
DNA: TGTGCCAGCAGCTTACGGGAAGTACTCGGAGGGGGCGGGACCCAGTACTTC
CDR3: CASSLREVLGGGGTQYF

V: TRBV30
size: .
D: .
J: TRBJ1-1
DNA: TGTGCCTGGAGTGTTTCGACAGTTGAAGGTGAAGCTTTCTTT
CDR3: CAWSVSTVEGEAFF

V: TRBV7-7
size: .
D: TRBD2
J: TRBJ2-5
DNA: TGTGCCAGCAGCTTAGGGGTAGCGGGAGAGACCCAGTACTTC
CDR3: CASSLGVAGETQYF

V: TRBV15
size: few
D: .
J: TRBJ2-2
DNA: TGTGCCACCAGCAGTACGAACACCGGGGAGCTGTTTTTT
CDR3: CATSSTNTGELFF

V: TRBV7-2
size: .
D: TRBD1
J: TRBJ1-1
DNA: TGTGCCAGCAGCTTAGGCAGGGGGGAAGGTGAAGCTTTCTTT
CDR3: CASSLGRGEGEAFF

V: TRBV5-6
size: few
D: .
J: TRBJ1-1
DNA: TGTGCCAGCAGCACTGATTTAAACAGGGACGGCTTGAACACTGAAGCTTTCTTT
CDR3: CASSTDLNRDGLNTEAFF

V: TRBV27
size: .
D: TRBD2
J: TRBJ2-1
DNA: TGTGCCAGCAGTTCCGGACTAGCGGGAGGCAGGCAGTTCTTC
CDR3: CASSSGLAGGRQFF

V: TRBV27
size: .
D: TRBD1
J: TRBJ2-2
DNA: TGTGCCAGCAGTCCACTTTTGGGACAGGTCGGGGAGCTGTTTTTT
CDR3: CASSPLLGQVGELFF

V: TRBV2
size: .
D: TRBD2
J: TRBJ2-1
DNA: TGTGCCAGCAGGAACGCGGGAGGGTTTATCAATGAGCAGTTCTTC
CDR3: CASRNAGGFINEQFF

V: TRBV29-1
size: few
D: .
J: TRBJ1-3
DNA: TGCAGCGTTCCTAATTGGGGGCCTGGAAACACCATATATTTT
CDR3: CSVPNWGPGNTIYF

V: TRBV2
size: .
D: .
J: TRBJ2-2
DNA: TGTGCCAGCGGAAGAGAACGGGACACCGGGGAGCTGTTTTTT
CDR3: CASGRERDTGELFF

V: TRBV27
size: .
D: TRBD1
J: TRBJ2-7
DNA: TGTGCCAGCAGTCATGAGAGCCCCGGGACAGGGTTCTACGAGCAGTACTTC
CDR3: CASSHESPGTGFYEQYF

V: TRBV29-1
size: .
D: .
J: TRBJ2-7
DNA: TGCAGCGTCATATATGACAGGTTCTCCTACGAGCAGTACTTC
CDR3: CSVIYDRFSYEQYF

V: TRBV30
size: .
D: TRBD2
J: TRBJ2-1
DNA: TGTGCCTGGGGGGGAGGGCCGTATGAGCAGTTCTTC
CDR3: CAWGGGPYEQFF

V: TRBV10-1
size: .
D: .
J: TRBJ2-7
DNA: TGCGCCAGCAGCCGGGACATCTCCTACGAGCAGTACTTC
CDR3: CASSRDISYEQYF

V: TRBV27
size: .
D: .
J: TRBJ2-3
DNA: TGTGCCAGCAGCCCCCGCCCACCGAGCTCCACAGATACGCAGTATTTT
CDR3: CASSPRPPSSTDTQYF

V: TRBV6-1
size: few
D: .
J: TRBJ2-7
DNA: TGTGCCAGCAGCGAAAGGTCAGGGCTTATCCCCTACGAGCAGTACTTC
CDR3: CASSERSGLIPYEQYF

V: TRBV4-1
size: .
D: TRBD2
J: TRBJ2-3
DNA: TGCGCCAGCAGTTTCAGGCTAGCGGGACCGAATAGGGGGACAGATACGCAGTATTTT
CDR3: CASSFRLAGPNRGTDTQYF

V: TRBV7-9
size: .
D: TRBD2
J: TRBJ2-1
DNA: TGTTCCAGCAGCTTAGTAGCCAGACTAGCGGGAATCCTGGATGAGCAGTTCTTC
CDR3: CSSSLVARLAGILDEQFF

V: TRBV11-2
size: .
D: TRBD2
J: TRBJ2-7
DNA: TGTGCCAGCAGCCGATGGGGACTAGCGGGAAGCGAGCAGTACTTC
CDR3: CASSRWGLAGSEQYF

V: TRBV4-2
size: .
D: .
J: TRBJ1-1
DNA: TGTGCCAGCAGCCAGGACAGACAGTATTTATTCGAAGCTTTCTTT
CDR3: CASSQDRQYLFEAFF

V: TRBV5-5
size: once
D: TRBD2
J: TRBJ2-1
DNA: TGTGCCAGCAGCTTTTCCCTAGCGGGAGGTAAACTCTACAATGAGCAGTTCTTC
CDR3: CASSFSLAGGKLYNEQFF

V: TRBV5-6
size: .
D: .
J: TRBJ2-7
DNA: TGTGCCAGCAGCTTGGGACCGGGGTTCGAGCAGTACTTC
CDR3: CASSLGPGFEQYF

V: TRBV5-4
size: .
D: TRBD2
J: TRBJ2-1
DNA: TGTGCCAGCAGCCTCGGACTAGCGCGATACAATGAGCAGTTCTTC
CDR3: CASSLGLARYNEQFF

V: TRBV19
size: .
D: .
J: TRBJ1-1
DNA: TGTGCCAGTACTATTGGCAGGCAGAACACTGAAGCTTTCTTT
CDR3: CASTIGRQNTEAFF

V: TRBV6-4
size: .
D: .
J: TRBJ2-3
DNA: TGTGCCAGCAGTGACTCCGCGACAGGAGATTTGAATACGCAGTATTTT
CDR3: CASSDSATGDLNTQYF